The present entry profiles one T cell receptor (beta chain) with its context. The data stem from a study of CD8+ T cells in alopecia areata. As the sequencing template, cDNA was produced by extracting RNA and reverse transcribing it. Sequencing used immunoSEQ multiplex PCR; TCRdb keeps in-frame clones, though not all of them. The sample gives 150,000 to 200,000 clones, about three fifths of which show up once; approximately 4.3% is in the top ten. The V end lost 5 bases, the J end lost 7 bases, and 8 bases lay between the germline ends. The germline CDR1 and CDR2 sequences are SEHNR and FQNEAQ (reference sequence). The CDR3 is 11 residues long.

This sequence was found in a human donor in good health. Material: CD4+ T cells sorted from blood. The V call is TRBV7-9, the J call TRBJ1-1; D is unclear. The CDR3 DNA follows: TGTGCCAGCAGCGGTATAAATGAAGCTTTCTTT. Encoded protein: CASSGINEAFF.